One sample yielded the 5 T cell receptor beta chains listed below, sequenced in a study of cytomegalovirus exposure and HLA in healthy donors. The PCR was carried out with 60 Vbeta primers and 13 Jbeta primers. Profiling relied on immunoSEQ multiplex PCR, and the TCRdb table lists in-frame clones only, not all of them. The table shows about 160,000 clones, with roughly 77% occurring only once. Sequencing input: PBMCs. These receptors all stem from a man between 50 and 59 years old in good health and CMV-seropositive.

The V and J genes are TRBV6-5 and TRBJ2-7, with 11 bases aligning to TRBD1. There are 16 residues in the CDR3. The germline gives CDR1 MNHEY, CDR2 SVGAGI. V shed 3 bases and J 2 bases; nucleotides not matched to a gene: 6. The DNA for the CDR3 is TGTGCCAGCAGTTATAGCGGGACAGGGGGGACCTACGAGCAGTACTTC. It codes for CASSYSGTGGTYEQYF.

The chain couples TRBV2 to TRBJ1-2; D possibly corresponds to TRBD1 (6 bases). The CDR3 loop spans 14 amino acids. Germline assignment: CDR1 SNHLY and CDR2 FYNNEI. Trimming shortened V by 6 bases and J by 5 bases, and 16 bases separated the two germline ends. The CDR3 nucleotides read TGTGCCAGCAGGCTACAGGGTTCTCCTTATGGCTACACCTTC. It yields the protein CASRLQGSPYGYTF.

The rearrangement links TRBV5-1 to TRBJ1-6; D uncertain. Germline CDR1 and CDR2: SGHRS and YFSETQ. Trimming removed 0 bases from V and 10 bases from J, with 11 bases in between. The CDR3 runs 14 residues. CDR3 in amino acids: CASSLAEVVSPLHF. The CDR3 coding sequence is TGCGCCAGCAGCTTGGCTGAGGTAGTATCACCCCTCCACTTT.

The chain uses TRBV5-1 and TRBJ1-1; D is perhaps TRBD1 (5 bases). Trimming shortened V by 1 base and J by 4 bases, and 11 bases separated the two germline ends. The CDR3 is 14 amino acids. The germline V gene has CDR1 SGHRS and CDR2 YFSETQ. The CDR3 is CASSLMGGATEAFF. CDR3 coding DNA: TGCGCCAGCAGCTTGATGGGTGGGGCCACTGAAGCTTTCTTT.

For this clone: Distinct nucleotide sequences in the sample also encode this CDR3. The V and J genes are TRBV9 and TRBJ2-7; 11 bases fit TRBD1. Trimming cost V 2 bases and J 6 bases; bases outside gene matches: 4. This CDR3 region has 14 residues. The germline gives CDR1 SGDLS, CDR2 YYNGEE. The chain's CDR3 is CASSVGQGAGEQYF. The CDR3 DNA follows: TGTGCCAGCAGCGTCGGACAGGGGGCGGGCGAGCAGTACTTC.